This T cell receptor beta chain was identified during a study of T cell changes during pregnancy in multiple sclerosis. V lost 6 bases and J 2 bases, leaving 10 bases between the germline ends. There are 14 residues in the CDR3. CDR1 SNHLY and CDR2 FYNNEI come from the germline V gene. The protocol was immunoSEQ multiplex PCR, while the TCRdb copy is restricted to in-frame clones and leaves out a portion. The data hold approximately 41,000 clones, with around nine tenths observed a single time. Sequencing was performed on CD4+ T cells from peripheral blood mononuclear cells, taken in the first trimester of pregnancy. The receptor was isolated from a female donor with multiple sclerosis, enrolled in a pregnancy study. The rearrangement links TRBV2 to TRBJ2-2, with TRBD1 as a possible D gene (5 bases). The CDR3 sequence is CASRADTNTGELFF. Written as DNA, the CDR3 is TGTGCCAGCAGGGCGGACACTAACACCGGGGAGCTGTTTTTT. Full variable domain (remainder filled in from reference TRBV2 and TRBJ2-2): EPEVTQTPSHQVTQMGQEVILRCVPISNHLYFYWYRQILGQKVEFLVSFYNNEISEKSEIFDDQFSVERPDGSNFTLKIRSTKLEDSAMYFCASRADTNTGELFFGEGSRLTVL.